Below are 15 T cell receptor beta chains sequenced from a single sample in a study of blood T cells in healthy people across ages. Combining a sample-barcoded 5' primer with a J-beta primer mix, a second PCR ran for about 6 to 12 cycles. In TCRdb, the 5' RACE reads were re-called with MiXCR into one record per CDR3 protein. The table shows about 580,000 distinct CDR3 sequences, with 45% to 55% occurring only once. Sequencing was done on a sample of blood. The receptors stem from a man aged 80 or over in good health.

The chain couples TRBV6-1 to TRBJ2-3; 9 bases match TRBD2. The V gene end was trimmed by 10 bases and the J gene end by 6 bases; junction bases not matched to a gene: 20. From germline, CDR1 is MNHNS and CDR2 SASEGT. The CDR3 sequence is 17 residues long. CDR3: CANSPLGAGGFSDTQYF. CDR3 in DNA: TGTGCCAACAGCCCATTGGGAGCGGGAGGTTTTTCGGATACGCAGTATTTT.

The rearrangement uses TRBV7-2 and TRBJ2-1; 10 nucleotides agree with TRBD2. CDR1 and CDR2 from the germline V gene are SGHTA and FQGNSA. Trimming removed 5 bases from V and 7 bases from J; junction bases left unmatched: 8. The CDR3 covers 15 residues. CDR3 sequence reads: CASSPLAGVANEQFF. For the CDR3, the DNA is TGTGCCAGCAGCCCTCTAGCGGGGGTCGCTAATGAGCAGTTCTTC.

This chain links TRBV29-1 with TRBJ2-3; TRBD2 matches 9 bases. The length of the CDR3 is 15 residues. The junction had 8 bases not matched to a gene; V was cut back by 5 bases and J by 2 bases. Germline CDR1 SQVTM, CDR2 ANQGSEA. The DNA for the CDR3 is TGCAGCGTTCAGGAATTAGCGGGGGCCACAGATACGCAGTATTTT. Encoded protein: CSVQELAGATDTQYF.

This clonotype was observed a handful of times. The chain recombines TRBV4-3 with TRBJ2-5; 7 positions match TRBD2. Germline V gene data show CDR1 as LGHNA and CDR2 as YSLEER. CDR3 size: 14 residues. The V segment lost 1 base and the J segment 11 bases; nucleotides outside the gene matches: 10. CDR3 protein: CASSQVQAGREQYF. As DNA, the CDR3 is TGCGCCAGCAGCCAAGTCCAAGCAGGGCGGGAGCAGTACTTC.

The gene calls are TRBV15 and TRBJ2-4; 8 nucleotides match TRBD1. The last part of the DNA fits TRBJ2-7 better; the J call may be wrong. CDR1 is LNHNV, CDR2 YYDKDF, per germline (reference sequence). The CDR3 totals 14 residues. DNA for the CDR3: TGTGCCACCAGCTTAAGGACAGGGCGCTACGAGCAGTACTTC. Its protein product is CATSLRTGRYEQYF.

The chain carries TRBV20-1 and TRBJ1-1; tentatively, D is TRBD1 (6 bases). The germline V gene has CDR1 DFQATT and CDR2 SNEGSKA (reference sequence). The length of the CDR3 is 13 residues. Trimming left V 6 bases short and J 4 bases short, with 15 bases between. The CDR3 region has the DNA TGCAGTGCACCAACAGGGCTGGGCACTGAAGCTTTCTTT. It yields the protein CSAPTGLGTEAFF.

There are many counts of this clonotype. CDR3 loop: CASRPDRMSGGYTF. Here the CDR3 DNA reads TGTGCCAGCAGACCGGACAGAATGAGCGGAGGCTACACCTTC. This rearrangement joins TRBV5-6 to TRBJ1-2; perhaps TRBD1 as D (6 bases). CDR1 is SGHDT, CDR2 YYEEEE, per germline. V was cut by 5 bases and J by 8 bases, with 19 bases left in between. The CDR3 runs to 14 residues.

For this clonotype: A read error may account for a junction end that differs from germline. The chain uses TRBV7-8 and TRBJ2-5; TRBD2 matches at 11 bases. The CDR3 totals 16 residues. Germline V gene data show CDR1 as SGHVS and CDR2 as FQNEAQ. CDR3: CASSLAVAGGPETQYF. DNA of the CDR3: TGTGCCAGCAGCCTAGCCGTAGCGGGGGGGCCGGAGACCCAGTACTTC.

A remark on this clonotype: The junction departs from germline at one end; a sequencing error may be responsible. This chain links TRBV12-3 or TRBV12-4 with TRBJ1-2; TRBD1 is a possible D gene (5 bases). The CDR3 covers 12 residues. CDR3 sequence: CAGSWGSYGYTF. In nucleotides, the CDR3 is TGTGCCGGCAGTTGGGGGAGCTATGGCTACACCTTC.

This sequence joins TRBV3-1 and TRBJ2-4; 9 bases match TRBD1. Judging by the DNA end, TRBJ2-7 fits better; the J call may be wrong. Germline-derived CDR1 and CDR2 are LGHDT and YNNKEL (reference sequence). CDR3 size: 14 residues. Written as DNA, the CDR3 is TGTGCCAGCAGCCCGGGACAGGGTGCCTCCGAGCAGTACTTC. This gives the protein CASSPGQGASEQYF.

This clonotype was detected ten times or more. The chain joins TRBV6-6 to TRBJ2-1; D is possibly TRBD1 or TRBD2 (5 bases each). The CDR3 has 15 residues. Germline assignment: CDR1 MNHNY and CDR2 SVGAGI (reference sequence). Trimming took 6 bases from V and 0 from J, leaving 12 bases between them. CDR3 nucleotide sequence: TGTGCCAGCAGAACCCCAGGGAGCTCCTACAATGAGCAGTTCTTC. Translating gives CASRTPGSSYNEQFF.

Here the CDR3 DNA reads TGTGCCAGCGGGTCCCAGCACACCAGTACGCAGTATTTT. Its translation is CASGSQHTSTQYF. V gene TRBV6-9 combines with J gene TRBJ2-3; D ambiguous. V lost 8 bases and J lost 8, with 17 bases in between. The CDR3 totals 13 residues. Germline CDR1 is MNHGY and CDR2 is SVAAGI.

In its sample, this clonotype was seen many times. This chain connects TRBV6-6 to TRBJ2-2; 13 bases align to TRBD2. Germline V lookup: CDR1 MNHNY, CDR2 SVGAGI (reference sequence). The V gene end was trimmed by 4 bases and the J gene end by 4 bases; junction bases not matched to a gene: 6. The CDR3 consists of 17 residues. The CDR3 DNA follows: TGTGCCAGCAGTTCCTCGACTAGCGGGGGGCTCACCGGGGAGCTGTTTTTT. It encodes CASSSSTSGGLTGELFF.

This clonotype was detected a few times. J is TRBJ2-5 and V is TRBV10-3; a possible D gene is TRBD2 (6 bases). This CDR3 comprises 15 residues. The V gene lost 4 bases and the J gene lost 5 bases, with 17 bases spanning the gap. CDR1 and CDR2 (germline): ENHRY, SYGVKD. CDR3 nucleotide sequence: TGTGCCATCAGTGGGGGCGGGGTCGTGGCGGAGACCCAGTACTTC. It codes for CAISGGGVVAETQYF.

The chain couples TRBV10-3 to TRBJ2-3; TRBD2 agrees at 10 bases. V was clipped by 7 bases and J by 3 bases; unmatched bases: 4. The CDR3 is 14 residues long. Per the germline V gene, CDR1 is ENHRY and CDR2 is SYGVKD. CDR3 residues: CAIKPGLATDTQYF. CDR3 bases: TGTGCCATCAAACCGGGACTAGCGACAGATACGCAGTATTTT.